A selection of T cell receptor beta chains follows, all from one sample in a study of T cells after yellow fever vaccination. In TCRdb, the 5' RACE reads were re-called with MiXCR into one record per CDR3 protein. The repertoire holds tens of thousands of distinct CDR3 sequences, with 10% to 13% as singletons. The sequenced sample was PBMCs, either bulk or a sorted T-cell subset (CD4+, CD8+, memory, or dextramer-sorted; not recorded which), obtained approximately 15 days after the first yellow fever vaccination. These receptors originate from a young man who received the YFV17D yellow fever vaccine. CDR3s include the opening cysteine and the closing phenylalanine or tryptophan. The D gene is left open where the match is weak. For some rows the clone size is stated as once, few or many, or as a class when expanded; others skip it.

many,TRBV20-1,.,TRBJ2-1,CSQQGTYNEQFF,TGCTCCCAGCAGGGTACCTACAATGAGCAGTTCTTC
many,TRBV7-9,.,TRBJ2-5,CASSPSVRKGETQYF,TGTGCCAGCAGCCCCTCGGTCAGGAAGGGAGAGACCCAGTACTTC
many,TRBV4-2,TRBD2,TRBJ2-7,CASSPGLAGGEQYF,TGTGCCAGCAGCCCGGGACTAGCGGGGGGCGAGCAGTACTTC
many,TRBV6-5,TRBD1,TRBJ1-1,CASSYSGPQGVYTEAFF,TGTGCCAGCAGTTACTCGGGCCCCCAGGGGGTATACACTGAAGCTTTCTTT
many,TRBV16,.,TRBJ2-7,CASSQAGAQHEQYF,TGTGCCAGCAGCCAAGCAGGGGCGCAGCACGAGCAGTACTTC
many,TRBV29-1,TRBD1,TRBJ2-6,CSVVLGGGGANVLTF,TGCAGCGTTGTTTTAGGGGGCGGGGGGGCCAACGTCCTGACTTTC
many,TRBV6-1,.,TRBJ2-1,CASSGNRRGSYNEQFF,TGTGCCAGCAGTGGAAACCGAAGGGGCTCCTACAATGAGCAGTTCTTC
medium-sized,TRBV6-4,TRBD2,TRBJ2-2,CASSDGTSTGELFF,TGTGCCAGCAGTGACGGGACTAGCACCGGGGAGCTGTTTTTT
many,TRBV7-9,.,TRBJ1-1,CASSPDGTEAFF,TGTGCCAGCAGCCCTGACGGGACTGAAGCTTTCTTT
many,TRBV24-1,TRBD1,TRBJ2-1,CATSVTGTGHLSSYNEQFF,TGTGCCACCAGTGTTACCGGGACAGGCCACCTTAGCTCCTACAATGAGCAGTTCTTC
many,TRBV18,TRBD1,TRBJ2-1,CASSPGGQGFNEQFF,TGTGCCAGCTCACCCGGGGGACAGGGGTTCAATGAGCAGTTCTTC
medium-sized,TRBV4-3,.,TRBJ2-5,CASSRGQQETQYF,TGCGCCAGCAGCCGCGGGCAGCAAGAGACCCAGTACTTC
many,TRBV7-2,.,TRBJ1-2,CASTQSGGNYGYTF,TGTGCCAGCACCCAGTCGGGCGGAAACTATGGCTACACCTTC
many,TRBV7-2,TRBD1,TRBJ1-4,CASSRTGISPKLFF,TGTGCCAGCAGCCGGACAGGGATTTCCCCAAAACTGTTTTTT
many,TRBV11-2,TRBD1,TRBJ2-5,CASSLPTGGRTQYF,TGTGCCAGCAGCTTACCTACAGGGGGGAGAACCCAGTACTTC
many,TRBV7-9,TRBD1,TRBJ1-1,CASSLQGDTEAFF,TGTGCCAGCAGCCTTCAGGGGGACACTGAAGCTTTCTTT
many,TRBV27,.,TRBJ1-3,CASSLYSSGNTIYF,TGTGCCAGCAGTTTGTACAGCTCTGGAAACACCATATATTTT
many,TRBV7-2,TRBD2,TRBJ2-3,CASSLSSGGADTQYF,TGTGCCAGCAGCTTATCTAGCGGGGGCGCAGATACGCAGTATTTT
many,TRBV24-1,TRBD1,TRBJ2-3,CATSALFGGDRGTDTQYF,TGTGCCACCAGTGCCCTTTTCGGGGGGGACAGGGGAACAGATACGCAGTATTTT
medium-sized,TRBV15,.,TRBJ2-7,CATSRGQRTYEQYF,TGTGCCACCAGCAGAGGACAGAGAACCTACGAGCAGTACTTC
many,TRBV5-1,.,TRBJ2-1,CASRPPGTRYNEQFF,TGCGCCAGCCGTCCCCCCGGGACAAGGTACAATGAGCAGTTCTTC
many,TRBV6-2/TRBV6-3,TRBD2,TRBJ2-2,CASSRLASNTGELFF,TGTGCCAGCAGCCGACTAGCGTCGAACACCGGGGAGCTGTTTTTT
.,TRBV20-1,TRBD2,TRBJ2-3,CSAISGTSGGTDTQYF,TGCAGTGCTATAAGCGGCACTAGCGGGGGCACAGATACGCAGTATTTT
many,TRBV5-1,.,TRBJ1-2,CASSLEQNYGYTF,TGCGCCAGCAGCTTGGAACAGAACTATGGCTACACCTTC
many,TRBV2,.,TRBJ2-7,CASSEAHGSYEQYF,TGTGCCAGCAGTGAAGCGCACGGCTCCTACGAGCAGTACTTC
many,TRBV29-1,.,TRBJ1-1,CSVDRSFGAFF,TGCAGCGTCGACAGGTCCTTCGGAGCTTTCTTT
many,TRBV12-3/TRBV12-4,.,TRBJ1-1,CASSLGGNTEAFF,TGTGCCAGCAGTTTGGGCGGGAACACTGAAGCTTTCTTT
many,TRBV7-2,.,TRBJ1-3,CASSVMSRLGNTIYF,TGTGCCAGCAGCGTAATGAGCAGGCTCGGAAACACCATATATTTT
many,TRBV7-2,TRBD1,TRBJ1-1,CASTMRTGNTEAFF,TGTGCCAGCACCATGAGGACAGGGAACACTGAAGCTTTCTTT
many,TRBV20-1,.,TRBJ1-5,CSASPGEGPYHSQHF,TGCAGTGCTAGCCCCGGTGAGGGCCCCTATCATTCCCAGCATTTT
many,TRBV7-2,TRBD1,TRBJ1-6,CASRLTGGSYNSPLHF,TGTGCCAGCAGGTTAACAGGGGGTTCCTATAATTCACCCCTCCACTTT
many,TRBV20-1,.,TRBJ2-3,CSASRVPHPDTQYF,TGCAGTGCTTCGCGGGTACCCCATCCAGATACGCAGTATTTT
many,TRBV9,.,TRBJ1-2,CASSTGVPRGGYTF,TGTGCCAGCAGCACCGGGGTCCCCCGCGGAGGCTACACCTTC
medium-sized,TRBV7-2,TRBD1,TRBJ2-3,CASSPDRNTDTQYF,TGTGCCAGCAGCCCGGACAGGAACACAGATACGCAGTATTTT
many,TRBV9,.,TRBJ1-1,CASSSSVGGFTEAFF,TGTGCCAGCAGCTCCTCGGTCGGCGGGTTCACTGAAGCTTTCTTT
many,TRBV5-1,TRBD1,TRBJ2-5,CASSFSGTAQETQYF,TGCGCCAGCAGCTTCTCCGGGACAGCGCAAGAGACCCAGTACTTC
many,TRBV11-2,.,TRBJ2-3,CASSSREFPDTQYF,TGTGCCAGCAGCTCCCGGGAGTTCCCAGATACGCAGTATTTT
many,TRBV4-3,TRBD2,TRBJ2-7,CASSQSGVSYEQYF,TGCGCCAGCAGCCAAAGCGGGGTCTCCTACGAGCAGTACTTC
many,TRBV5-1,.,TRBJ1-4,CASSYLGVSREKLFF,TGCGCCAGCAGCTACTTGGGGGTGTCGCGGGAAAAACTGTTTTTT